This TCR beta chain is from a study of PD-L1 blockade in urothelial cancer (dated by TCRdb to about 2017). For context, the study as a whole: Therapy was started in 2014 for all patients, and atezolizumab 1,200 mg was administered intravenously every 3 weeks. About 10 patients achieved durable clinical benefit and 15 to 20 did not. In the same patients, whole exome sequencing and RNA sequencing of pretreatment tumors were performed in addition to TCR sequencing. Durable clinical benefit was defined as progression-free survival longer than 6 months, and TCR features were also tested against progression-free and overall survival. Blood samples were analyzed at two time points: 3 weeks after treatment start (second dose) and 6 weeks after treatment start. About 90% of the roughly 29 patients were identified as males with urothelial cancer of bladder origin, and a prior smoking history was reported by 18 of 29 patients. The study, an exploratory multi-omic analysis, examined somatic, immune and clinical correlates of response to PD-L1 blockade with atezolizumab in urothelial cancer. Pretreatment tumor samples and matched peripheral blood, collected serially before and after atezolizumab treatment, underwent TCR sequencing. Pretreatment blood TCR-seq was available for about 27 patients, at least one posttreatment blood collection was obtained for around 25 patients, and tumor TCR-seq was available for around 25 patients. Blood samples gave a median of about 140,000 T cells and approximately 80,000 unique TCRs, with a median clonality of 0.080. Patients had an ECOG performance status of 0 or 1 and had received between 0 and 3 prior chemotherapy regimens.

Synthetic TCR analog templates were spiked into each PCR to estimate absolute template abundance from read counts. The immunoSEQ assay was used to amplify TCRbeta CDR3 regions from genomic DNA with bias-controlled V and J gene primers. Rearranged TCRbeta segments were sequenced at approximately 20X coverage. Regarding the original processing steps: Clustering was used to correct sequencing errors, and CDR3s were annotated against IMGT to assign V, D and J genes. Downstream analyses used only productive TCRbeta rearrangements, leaving out any out-of-frame or stop-codon sequences. Clonality was computed as one minus Shannon entropy normalized by the log of the number of unique productive sequences. Clones differing between time points or between blood and tumor were identified by Fisher's exact test with Benjamini-Hochberg correction at adjusted p below 0.01. TCRdb carries this immuneACCESS record with in-frame sequences only. Its versions omit some clonotypes, under half of them owing to an unresolved V gene in the studies checked, with the rest unexplained. The V and J calls and clone size come from that table; D and trimming were worked out from the DNA. This sample is represented by about 87,000 clones; 80% to 85% of them were singletons. Clones ranked in the top ten supply approximately 2.1% of the sample.

According to the study, the label for this sample's time point signals: pretreatment peripheral blood. The cohort comprised around 30 patients with locally advanced or metastatic urothelial carcinoma treated at Memorial Sloan Kettering on a trial protocol. Peripheral blood mononuclear cells were collected pretreatment and during treatment, at between 1 and 8 total time points per patient. The Qiagen DNeasy Blood extraction kit was used to purify genomic DNA from total PBMCs and tumor samples. PBMCs were collected pretreatment and during treatment and were isolated and stored as previously described. Points on this clone: Its antigen is not yet known. Base qualities were left out, and no much larger clone turns up one base away.

Per the germline V gene, SGHRS is the CDR1 and YFSETQ is the CDR2. Including the terminal cysteine and phenylalanine, the CDR3 comprises 16 residues. Only the CDR3 region is kept as DNA, spanning 48 bases read in frame from base 1. V lost 2 bases and J lost 6 bases; the stretch between them is 18 bases long. The paper as a whole reports these results and caveats: Greater expansion of tumor-associated TCR clones in peripheral blood 3 weeks after the start of treatment was observed in patients with durable benefit (n of about 20, p = 0.022). Improved progression-free and overall survival was associated with having pretreatment peripheral blood TCR clonality below the median. Because the sample size was small (n of about 30) and many exploratory analyses were performed, the results are intended to be hypothesis-generating.

The chain uses TRBV5-1 and TRBJ2-1; the best D guess is TRBD1, with 5 bases matching. This specimen consisted of PBMCs, obtained around atezolizumab (anti-PD-L1) treatment. This receptor was obtained from a man in his fifties or sixties with urothelial cancer. At the DNA level, the sequence is TGCGCCAGCAGCTTATCAGGGTTATCATCCAGCAATGAGCAGTTCTTC. The encoded protein is CASSLSGLSSSNEQFF.